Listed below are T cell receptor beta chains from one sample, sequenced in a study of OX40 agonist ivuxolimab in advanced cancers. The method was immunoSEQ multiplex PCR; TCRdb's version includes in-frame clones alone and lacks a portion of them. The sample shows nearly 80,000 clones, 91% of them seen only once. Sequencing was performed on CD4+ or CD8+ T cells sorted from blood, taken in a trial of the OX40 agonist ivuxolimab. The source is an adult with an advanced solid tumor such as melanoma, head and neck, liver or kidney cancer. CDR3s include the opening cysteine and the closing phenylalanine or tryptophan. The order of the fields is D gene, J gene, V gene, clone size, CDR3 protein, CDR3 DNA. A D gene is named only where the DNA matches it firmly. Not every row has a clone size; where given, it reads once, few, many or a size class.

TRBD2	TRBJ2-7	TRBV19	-	CASSSPSSGSRDEQYF	TGTGCCAGTAGTTCACCTTCTAGCGGGTCCCGGGACGAGCAGTACTTC
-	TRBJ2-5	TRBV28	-	CASLGHQETQYF	TGTGCCAGCTTGGGACACCAAGAGACCCAGTACTTC
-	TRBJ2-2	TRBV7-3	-	CASSPRVTGELFF	TGTGCCAGCAGCCCCAGGGTCACCGGGGAGCTGTTTTTT
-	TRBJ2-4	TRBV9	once	CASSQTQGAKNIQYF	TGTGCCAGCAGCCAAACTCAGGGGGCCAAAAACATTCAGTACTTC
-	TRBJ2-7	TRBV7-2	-	CASSPEFWHEQYF	TGTGCCAGCAGCCCGGAGTTTTGGCACGAGCAGTACTTC
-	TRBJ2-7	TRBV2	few	CASSEDVRTEQYF	TGTGCCAGCAGTGAAGACGTGAGGACCGAGCAGTACTTC
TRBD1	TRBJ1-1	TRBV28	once	CASSQGARLIEAFF	TGTGCCAGCAGTCAGGGGGCGCGGTTGATTGAAGCTTTCTTT
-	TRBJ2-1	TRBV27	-	CASRLETVNNEQFF	TGTGCCAGCAGGCTAGAGACAGTGAACAATGAGCAGTTCTTC
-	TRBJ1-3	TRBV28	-	CASSLTAGLRNTIYF	TGTGCCAGCAGTCTCACAGCGGGTTTAAGAAACACCATATATTTT
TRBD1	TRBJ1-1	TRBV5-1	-	CASSPGQGVEGAFF	TGCGCCAGCAGCCCCGGACAGGGGGTGGAGGGAGCTTTCTTT
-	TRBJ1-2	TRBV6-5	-	CASSFTGNGYTF	TGTGCCAGCAGTTTTACAGGGAATGGCTACACCTTC
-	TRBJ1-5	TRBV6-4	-	CASGGTGNLNQPQHF	TGTGCCAGCGGGGGAACCGGGAACCTCAATCAGCCCCAGCATTTT
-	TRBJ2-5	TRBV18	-	CASSPPSSLETQYF	TGTGCCAGCTCACCACCTTCCAGCTTGGAGACCCAGTACTTC
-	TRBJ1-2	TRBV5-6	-	CASSSGWALDYGYTF	TGTGCCAGCAGCTCGGGTTGGGCCCTCGACTATGGCTACACCTTC
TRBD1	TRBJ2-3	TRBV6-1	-	CASSDRGQGADTQYF	TGTGCCAGCAGTGACCGGGGACAGGGGGCAGATACGCAGTATTTT
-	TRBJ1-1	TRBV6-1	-	CASTTRSGVFTEAFF	TGTGCCAGCACCACTCGTTCAGGGGTATTCACTGAAGCTTTCTTT
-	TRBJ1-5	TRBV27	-	CASSRNPGASNQPQHF	TGTGCCAGCAGCCGTAATCCTGGGGCTAGCAATCAGCCCCAGCATTTT
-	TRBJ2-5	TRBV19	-	CASKLAVGQETQYF	TGTGCCAGTAAACTAGCAGTGGGGCAAGAGACCCAGTACTTC
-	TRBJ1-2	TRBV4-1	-	CASSQDERKSYGYTF	TGCGCCAGCAGCCAAGATGAAAGGAAATCCTATGGCTACACCTTC
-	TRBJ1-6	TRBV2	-	CASSEEADDSPLHF	TGTGCCAGCAGTGAAGAGGCGGACGATTCACCCCTCCACTTT
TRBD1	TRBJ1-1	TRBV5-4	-	CASSSHAGGVNTEAFF	TGTGCCAGCAGCTCGCACGCAGGGGGCGTGAACACTGAAGCTTTCTTT
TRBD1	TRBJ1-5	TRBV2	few	CASSEMWTGLRNQPQHF	TGTGCCAGCAGTGAAATGTGGACAGGGCTACGGAATCAGCCCCAGCATTTT
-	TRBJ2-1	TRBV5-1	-	CASSLRPGPYNEQFF	TGCGCCAGCAGCTTGCGGCCAGGACCCTACAATGAGCAGTTCTTC
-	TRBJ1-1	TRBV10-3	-	CAISSRGTEAFF	TGTGCCATTAGTTCCAGGGGCACTGAAGCTTTCTTT
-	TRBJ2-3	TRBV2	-	CASRPSIRQYF	TGTGCCAGCCGGCCTTCAATAAGACAGTATTTT
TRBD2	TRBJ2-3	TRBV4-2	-	CASSQGSGNLDTQYF	TGTGCCAGCAGCCAAGGAAGCGGGAATTTAGATACGCAGTATTTT
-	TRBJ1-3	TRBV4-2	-	CASSSGGSGNTIYF	TGTGCCAGCAGCTCCGGGGGCTCTGGAAACACCATATATTTT
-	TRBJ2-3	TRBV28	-	CASSSQGPSTDTQYF	TGTGCCAGCAGTAGTCAGGGGCCTAGCACAGATACGCAGTATTTT
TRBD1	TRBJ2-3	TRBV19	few	CASKAGQGYTDTQYF	TGTGCCAGTAAGGCCGGACAGGGATACACAGATACGCAGTATTTT
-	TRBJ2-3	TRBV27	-	CASSPQGGGPDTQYF	TGTGCCAGCAGTCCGCAGGGGGGAGGTCCAGATACGCAGTATTTT
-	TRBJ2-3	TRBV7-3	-	CASSSMGPNTDTQYF	TGTGCCAGCAGCTCAATGGGACCGAACACAGATACGCAGTATTTT
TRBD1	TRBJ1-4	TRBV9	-	CASSVGGTGGEKLFF	TGTGCCAGCAGCGTAGGCGGGACAGGGGGTGAAAAACTGTTTTTT
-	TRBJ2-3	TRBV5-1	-	CASSGTVSTDTQYF	TGCGCCAGCAGCGGGACCGTCAGCACAGATACGCAGTATTTT
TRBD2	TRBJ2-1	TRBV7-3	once	CASSLGAGGWNEQFF	TGTGCCAGCAGCTTAGGAGCGGGAGGGTGGAATGAGCAGTTCTTC
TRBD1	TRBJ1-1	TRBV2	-	CASRETGVDTEVFF	TGTGCCAGCAGAGAGACAGGGGTGGACACTGAAGTTTTCTTT
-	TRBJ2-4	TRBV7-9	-	CASSPQFRLYF	TGTGCCAGCAGCCCACAATTCCGGTTGTACTTC
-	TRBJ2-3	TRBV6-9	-	CASSTLLRRDFDTQYF	TGTGCCAGCAGTACATTATTACGCCGGGATTTTGATACGCAGTATTTT
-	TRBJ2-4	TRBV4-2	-	CASSDLTKNIQYF	TGTGCCAGCTCCGATCTAACCAAAAACATTCAGTACTTC
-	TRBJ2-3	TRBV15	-	CATSREGAGVWDTQYF	TGTGCCACCAGCAGAGAGGGGGCAGGGGTTTGGGATACGCAGTATTTT
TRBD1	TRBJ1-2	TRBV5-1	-	CASRPDRAGYGYTF	TGCGCCAGCAGGCCTGACAGGGCCGGGTATGGCTACACCTTC
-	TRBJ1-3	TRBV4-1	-	CASSRGTDSSGNTIYF	TGCGCCAGCAGCCGTGGGACTGACAGCTCTGGAAACACCATATATTTT
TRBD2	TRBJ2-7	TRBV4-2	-	CASSQWLAGGRTYEQYF	TGTGCCAGCAGCCAATGGCTAGCGGGAGGGCGCACGTACGAGCAGTACTTC
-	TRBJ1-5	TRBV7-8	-	CASSFSRWGDQPQHF	TGTGCCAGCAGCTTCTCTAGGTGGGGCGATCAGCCCCAGCATTTT
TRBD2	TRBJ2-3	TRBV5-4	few	CASRLGGVSTDTQYF	TGTGCCAGCCGGTTGGGGGGGGTAAGCACAGATACGCAGTATTTT
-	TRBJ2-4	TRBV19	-	CASRIDGKNIQYF	TGTGCCAGTAGGATCGACGGCAAAAACATTCAGTACTTC
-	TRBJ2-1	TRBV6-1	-	CASSVGGTEYNEQFF	TGTGCCAGCAGTGTGGGGGGGACAGAATACAATGAGCAGTTCTTC
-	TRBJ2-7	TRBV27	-	CASSLNERYEQYF	TGTGCCAGCAGCTTAAACGAACGCTACGAGCAGTACTTC
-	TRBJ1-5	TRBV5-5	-	CASSPAGSSPQHF	TGTGCCAGCAGCCCCGCGGGCTCGTCGCCCCAGCATTTT
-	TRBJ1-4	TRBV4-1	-	CASRTEMGEKLFF	TGCGCCAGCAGAACAGAGATGGGGGAAAAACTGTTTTTT
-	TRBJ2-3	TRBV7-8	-	CASSLGSGTDTQYF	TGTGCCAGCAGCTTAGGAAGCGGCACAGATACGCAGTATTTT
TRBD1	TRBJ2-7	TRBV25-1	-	CATSGTGVSYEQYF	TGTGCCACCAGCGGGACAGGGGTTTCCTACGAGCAGTACTTC
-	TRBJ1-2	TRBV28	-	CASSRDIYGYTF	TGTGCCAGCAGTAGGGACATCTATGGCTACACCTTC
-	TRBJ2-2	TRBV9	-	CASSVGGYTGELFF	TGTGCCAGCAGCGTAGGCGGATACACCGGGGAGCTGTTTTTT
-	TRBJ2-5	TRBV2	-	CASSVRGETQYF	TGTGCCAGCAGTGTTAGGGGGGAGACCCAGTACTTC
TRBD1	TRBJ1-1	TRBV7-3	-	CASSPGTGNYGEAFF	TGTGCCAGCAGCCCAGGGACAGGGAATTATGGTGAAGCTTTCTTT
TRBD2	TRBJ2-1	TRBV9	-	CASSVGLAGTLRNNEQFF	TGTGCCAGCAGCGTAGGACTAGCGGGGACCCTCAGGAACAATGAGCAGTTCTTC
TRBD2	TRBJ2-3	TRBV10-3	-	CAISDLAGDRTQYF	TGTGCCATCAGTGATCTGGCGGGAGATAGGACGCAGTATTTT
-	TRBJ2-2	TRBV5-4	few	CASSRAVVGVGELFF	TGTGCCAGCAGCCGGGCTGTTGTAGGTGTCGGGGAGCTGTTTTTT